This T cell receptor beta chain was profiled in a study of beta chain features in type 1 diabetes. Purity exceeded 95% in all sorted populations. There are 15 residues in the CDR3. CDR1 is KGHSH, CDR2 LQKENI, per germline. J gave up 8 bases and V 3 bases, and 8 bases lay outside the gene matches. The authors reverse transcribed all of the isolated RNA, so sequencing captured expressed TCRB transcripts. Method: immunoSEQ multiplex PCR; TCRdb's copy keeps in-frame clones and lacks some. The sample consists of more than 55,000 clones, 50% to 55% of them appearing once. As regards this clone: Its target is unknown.

The study's findings and limits: All four CD4+ subsets of Type 1 diabetes patients contained TCRB CDR3s that were moderately but significantly shorter.

The sequenced sample was Tregs from blood. The chain joins TRBV18 to TRBJ1-4, with 8 bases identical to TRBD1. The origin of this receptor is a woman aged 40 to 50 with type 1 diabetes. The CDR3 region has the DNA TGTGCCAGCTCACCGACAGGGGTAGCAGAAGAAAAACTGTTTTTT. Translation gives CASSPTGVAEEKLFF.